This entry describes one T cell receptor beta chain. The sample is drawn from a study of brain T cells in children with intractable seizures. Time point indicated: blood from clinic visit 5 months post-surgery; TSC patient then seizure free. Only cases whose brain tissue showed the highest T cell transcript signatures were sequenced. Before surgery, patients took at least one anti-epileptic drug. Here immunoSEQ multiplex PCR was the method, and the copy in TCRdb shows in-frame clones only, minus some. The sample holds hundreds of thousands of clones; about 93% are singletons and the top ten take about 5.8%. This TCR came from a boy in the first two years of life with tuberous sclerosis and intractable seizures. This sample comprised peripheral blood, obtained approximately 5 months after surgery.

The CDR3 reads CAWCPGASYEQYF. The CDR3 region has the DNA TGTGCCTGGTGCCCAGGCGCTTCCTACGAGCAGTACTTC. The V gene is TRBV30, the J gene TRBJ2-7; D is uncertain. V lost 5 bases to trimming and J lost 1 base, with 12 bases between them. CDR3 size: 13 residues. Germline values: CDR1 GTSNPN, CDR2 SVGIG (reference sequence).